This T cell receptor beta chain was obtained from a study of OX40 agonist ivuxolimab in advanced cancers. Study-wide findings and caveats: Some nonresponders likewise displayed low normalized T-cell clonal expansion.

With V trimmed by 3 bases and J by 5 bases, 5 bases remained unmatched. The germline V gene encodes CDR1 SGHNT and CDR2 YYREEE (reference sequence). The CDR3 is made up of 14 amino acids. Turning to this clone: Antigen unknown.

Measured with immunoSEQ multiplex PCR; TCRdb has only the in-frame clones, and not every one. The table lists some 68,000 clones, roughly 83% of them singletons. This TCR came from an adult with an advanced solid tumor such as melanoma, head and neck, liver or kidney cancer. Sequencing used CD4+ or CD8+ T cells sorted from blood, obtained in a trial of the OX40 agonist ivuxolimab. This chain connects TRBV5-4 to TRBJ2-1; 7 positions match TRBD1. CDR3 nucleotides: TGTGCCAGCAGCTCGAAACAGGGGAACAATGAGCAGTTCTTC. Amino acid sequence: CASSSKQGNNEQFF.